A selection of T cell receptor beta chains follows, all from one sample in a study of T cell changes during pregnancy in multiple sclerosis. Method: immunoSEQ multiplex PCR; TCRdb's copy keeps in-frame clones and lacks some. The table lists some 40,000 clones, around nine tenths of them singletons, with approximately 4.5% in the top ten. The source material was CD8+ T cells from peripheral blood mononuclear cells, sampled in the first trimester of pregnancy. All receptors derive from a female donor with multiple sclerosis, enrolled in a pregnancy study. Each CDR3 is given with its conserved first and last residue. Fields, in order: V gene, clone size, J gene, CDR3 protein. Expanded clones get a size class; other rows say once, few or many, or leave the size out.

>TRBV7-2|-|TRBJ2-7
CASSLDAGGPYEQYF
>TRBV5-4|-|TRBJ2-3
CATHGGDTQYF
>TRBV6-4|few|TRBJ2-2
CASTGRNTGELFF
>TRBV28|-|TRBJ1-5
CASSPRDRYQPQHF
>TRBV5-6|-|TRBJ2-7
CASSLTGNLYEQYF
>TRBV5-4|-|TRBJ2-7
CASSPWGPSYEQYF
>TRBV11-2|-|TRBJ1-2
CASSLPSGSYGYTF
>TRBV4-3|-|TRBJ1-1
CASSQNTAREAFF
>TRBV4-1|-|TRBJ2-2
CASSLATANTGELFF
>TRBV6-5|-|TRBJ2-7
CASSHPDRAYEQYF
>TRBV1|few|TRBJ2-3
CTSSGGTSEADTQYF
>TRBV7-6|-|TRBJ2-2
CASTEWEGGSSNTGELFF
>TRBV23-1|-|TRBJ2-7
CASSQLPGGYPYEQYF
>TRBV7-9|-|TRBJ1-2
CASSSGGEGALSGYTF
>TRBV4-3|-|TRBJ2-2
CASRQQEDTGELFF
>TRBV2|-|TRBJ2-4
CASSDSLAGLAKNIQYF
>TRBV29-1|few|TRBJ1-1
CSVVLGGGEAFF
>TRBV2|once|TRBJ2-7
CASSALPDRDSYEQYF
>TRBV7-9|few|TRBJ2-1
CASSLYSQGISYNEQFF
>TRBV5-1|-|TRBJ1-1
CASSLGTGFGTEAFF
>TRBV19|medium-sized|TRBJ1-1
CASSSLSGSAEAFF
>TRBV6-5|-|TRBJ2-1
CASRGTTHNEQFF
>TRBV2|-|TRBJ1-2
CASSHGQGARHGYTF
>TRBV7-9|-|TRBJ1-2
CASSFAGDYGYTF
>TRBV7-9|-|TRBJ1-1
CASSLQGIAEAFF
>TRBV6-6|-|TRBJ2-5
CASSLMASGETQYF
>TRBV12-5|-|TRBJ1-3
CASGLRGHSGNTIYF
>TRBV21-1|-|TRBJ2-2
CASSKEGPGTPDGGTGELFF
>TRBV7-3|-|TRBJ2-7
CASSFGQGYEQYF
>TRBV6-6|-|TRBJ1-5
CASSGLGNQPQHF
>TRBV9|-|TRBJ1-2
CASSVGRGAGYGYTF
>TRBV27|few|TRBJ1-2
CASSLGGIYGYTF
>TRBV7-6|-|TRBJ2-3
CASSGSGGIRVTDTQYF
>TRBV27|-|TRBJ2-5
CASSITGGETQYF
>TRBV23-1|once|TRBJ1-5
CASSQKGNGQPQHF
>TRBV19|-|TRBJ1-5
CASHPRGEYQPQHF
>TRBV20-1|-|TRBJ2-5
CSVGVGETQYF
>TRBV7-9|once|TRBJ2-1
CASSRGGTYNEQFF
>TRBV19|-|TRBJ2-7
CASSITSSSSYEQYF
>TRBV7-2|-|TRBJ2-7
CASEAAYEQYF
>TRBV7-9|-|TRBJ1-1
CASSPRGGTANTEAFF
>TRBV7-9|few|TRBJ2-1
CASSSIRGDYNEQFF
>TRBV4-1|-|TRBJ1-2
CASSQGVGERGYTF
>TRBV11-1|once|TRBJ2-7
CASSLARGRGSSSPYEQYF
>TRBV4-2|-|TRBJ2-3
CASSQETRGGLVTQYF
>TRBV25-1|-|TRBJ2-4
CASSDQTGLRGPNIQYF
>TRBV27|-|TRBJ2-2
CASSLLTSGGKGELFF
>TRBV6-6|-|TRBJ1-2
CASSRDRAAGAYGYTF
>TRBV7-3|-|TRBJ2-7
CASSLLPGYEQYF
>TRBV9|-|TRBJ2-6
CASSVLAPQSSGANVLTF
>TRBV7-9|-|TRBJ2-5
CASSEPGLAGPAQYF
>TRBV5-6|-|TRBJ2-3
CASSDQLAGVVDTQYF
>TRBV11-2|-|TRBJ1-1
CASSPWDRGRMSTEAFF
>TRBV19|-|TRBJ2-1
CASSGLAGGNEQFF
>TRBV7-6|-|TRBJ1-5
CASSLGPAGVGNQPQHF
>TRBV7-9|-|TRBJ2-3
CASSSLAGEDTQYF
>TRBV15|-|TRBJ2-2
CATSRASTSSGTGELFF